The 28 T cell receptor beta chains given below trace back to one sample, sequenced in a study of cytotoxic CD8 clonotypes in ibrutinib-treated CLL. The data were produced by immunoSEQ multiplex PCR, yet TCRdb's version contains in-frame clones alone and is incomplete. The data hold about 310,000 clones, with roughly 80% observed a single time. Specimen: PBMCs, collected before ibrutinib treatment. These receptors all stem from a human donor with chronic lymphocytic leukemia.

This rearrangement joins TRBV11-2 to TRBJ2-7, with 8 bases identical to TRBD1. The CDR3 covers 12 residues. Germline V gene lookup returns CDR1 SGHAT and CDR2 FQNNGV. V lost 5 bases, J lost 5 bases, and 2 bases stayed unmatched. In DNA form, the CDR3 reads TGTGCCAGCAGCGCGGACAGGGACGAGCAGTACTTC. This translates into CASSADRDEQYF. The full variable domain, completed using reference TRBV11-2 and TRBJ2-7, is EAGVAQSPRYKIIEKRQSVAFWCNPISGHATLYWYQQILGQGPKLLIQFQNNGVVDDSQLPKDRFSAERLKGVDSTLKIQPAKLEDSAVYLCASSADRDEQYFGPGTRLTVT.

The chain carries TRBV4-1 and TRBJ2-3, with 8 bases fitting TRBD2. J lost 2 bases, V lost 5 bases, and 9 bases had no gene match. The CDR3 extends over 16 amino acids. The germline CDR1 and CDR2 sequences are MGHRA and YSYEKL. CDR3 nucleotides: TGCGCCAGCAGCTCCTCACTAGCGGAGCTCACAGATACGCAGTATTTT. Translating gives CASSSSLAELTDTQYF.

The rearrangement links TRBV13 to TRBJ2-1; 11 bases are shared with TRBD2. The V and J ends lost 0 bases and 3 bases, in that order; junction bases with no gene match: 4. Germline V lookup: CDR1 PRHDT, CDR2 FYEKMQ (reference sequence). The CDR3 loop spans 17 amino acids. CDR3 sequence: CASSLGLAGVGYNEQFF. The CDR3 bases are TGTGCCAGCAGCTTAGGACTAGCGGGAGTAGGCTACAATGAGCAGTTCTTC.

The chain combines TRBV29-1 with TRBJ2-3; 7 bases match TRBD2. V lost 0 bases, J lost 2 bases, and 8 bases stayed unmatched. The CDR3 loop spans 16 amino acids. The germline CDR1 and CDR2 sequences are SQVTM and ANQGSEA. The CDR3 region is CSVEDRTRGITDTQYF. The CDR3 bases are TGCAGCGTTGAAGATCGGACTAGAGGAATCACAGATACGCAGTATTTT.

This sequence joins TRBV30 and TRBJ2-7; 7 positions agree with TRBD2. Trimming took 1 base from V and 7 from J; bases not matched to a gene: 7. The CDR3 runs to 13 residues. Looked up from germline, CDR1 is GTSNPN and CDR2 is SVGIG (reference sequence). In DNA, the CDR3 is TGTGCCTGGAGTGCGGGAGGACTGTCGGAGCAGTACTTC. Protein: CAWSAGGLSEQYF.

The rearrangement uses TRBV7-2 and TRBJ2-7; TRBD1 is a possible D gene (6 bases). This CDR3 spans 15 amino acids. The V end was cut by 3 bases, the J end by 6 bases, with 18 bases between. Germline CDR1 SGHTA, CDR2 FQGNSA. The CDR3 is CASSFSTGTIGEQYF. The CDR3 DNA sequence: TGTGCCAGCAGCTTCTCTACCGGGACAATCGGCGAGCAGTACTTC.

The V gene is TRBV5-4, the J gene TRBJ2-7; 7 nucleotides match TRBD1. The CDR3 is 15 amino acids. V lost 4 bases to trimming and J lost 4 bases; unmatched junction nucleotides: 11. Germline values: CDR1 SGHNT, CDR2 YYREEE (reference sequence). CDR3 sequence: CASSTKTGQNYEQYF. The DNA for the CDR3 is TGTGCCAGCAGCACTAAGACGGGACAGAATTACGAGCAGTACTTC.

This clone was counted between two and nine times. The rearrangement joins TRBV19 to TRBJ1-5, with D possibly TRBD1 on 5 matching bases. Germline V gives CDR1 LNHDA, CDR2 SQIVND (reference sequence). The CDR3 is 16 residues long. The V gene lost 7 bases and the J gene lost 1 base, with 17 bases spanning the gap. CDR3 amino acids: CASTPFGAGSNQPQHF. The CDR3 DNA is TGTGCCAGTACTCCTTTCGGGGCTGGCAGCAATCAGCCCCAGCATTTT.

The chain uses TRBV5-5 and TRBJ1-5; TRBD1 is a possible D gene (6 bases). V gave up 4 bases and J gave up 2 bases, with 13 bases separating them. This CDR3 is built from 15 residues. The germline CDR1 and CDR2 sequences are SGHKS and YYEKEE (reference sequence). CDR3 DNA sequence: TGTGCCAGCAGCAATGGACAGAAAGGCAATCAGCCCCAGCATTTT. This codes for CASSNGQKGNQPQHF.

V gene TRBV10-3 combines with J gene TRBJ2-7, with a weak D call TRBD1 (6 bases). This CDR3 comprises 14 residues. Trimming pared 4 bases from V and 1 base from J, leaving 11 bases between. Germline CDR1 and CDR2: ENHRY and SYGVKD. The CDR3 bases are TGTGCCATCAGTGGGACGGGACATTCCTACGAGCAGTACTTC. Encoded protein: CAISGTGHSYEQYF.

The chain combines TRBV9 with TRBJ1-1, with D possibly TRBD1 on 6 matching bases. V lost 0 bases, J lost 1 base, and 13 bases lay in between. The CDR3 loop spans 16 amino acids. CDR1 and CDR2 from the germline V gene are SGDLS and YYNGEE. In nucleotides, the CDR3 is TGTGCCAGCAGCGTAGGGGGGCTGACTTCGAACACTGAAGCTTTCTTT. It is translated as CASSVGGLTSNTEAFF.

This chain links TRBV18 with TRBJ1-1; perhaps TRBD1 as D (5 bases). V lost 3 bases and J 6 bases, leaving 14 bases between the germline ends. This CDR3 region has 14 residues. Germline loops: CDR1 KGHSH, CDR2 LQKENI. The CDR3 nucleotides read TGTGCCAGCTCACCTGCAGGGCGTAACGCTGAAGCTTTCTTT. Amino acid sequence: CASSPAGRNAEAFF.

V gene TRBV7-8 combines with J gene TRBJ1-2; D ambiguous. There are 13 residues in the CDR3. Germline lookup yields CDR1 SGHVS and CDR2 FQNEAQ. The V end lost 2 bases, the J end lost 0 bases, and 4 bases lay between the germline ends. The CDR3 region is CASSLSANYGYTF. The CDR3 DNA follows: TGTGCCAGCAGCTTAAGTGCTAACTATGGCTACACCTTC.

The genes are TRBV4-2 and TRBJ2-3; 9 nucleotides match TRBD2. Germline V gene sequence: CDR1 LGHNA, CDR2 YNFKEQ. Trimming cost V 4 bases and J 10 bases; bases outside gene matches: 15. The CDR3 extends over 16 amino acids. The CDR3 loop reads CASSRDTRDSGRAQYF. The CDR3 DNA is TGTGCCAGCAGCCGAGACACGCGAGATAGCGGGAGAGCGCAGTATTTT.

The rearrangement uses TRBV28 and TRBJ2-7, with no clear D. Germline CDR1 MDHEN, CDR2 SYDVKM. V lost 1 base and J lost 4, with 8 bases in between. The CDR3 length is 13 residues. CDR3 protein: CASSLFGVYEQYF. The DNA of the CDR3 is TGTGCCAGCAGTTTATTCGGTGTTTACGAGCAGTACTTC. The variable domain in full, completed from reference TRBV28 and TRBJ2-7, reads DVKVTQSSRYLVKRTGEKVFLECVQDMDHENMFWYRQDPGLGLRLIYFSYDVKMKEKGDIPEGYSVSREKKERFSLILESASTNQTSMYLCASSLFGVYEQYFGPGTRLTVT.

The rearrangement uses TRBV7-8 and TRBJ1-5, with D perhaps TRBD1 (6 bases). Germline assignment: CDR1 SGHVS and CDR2 FQNEAQ. This CDR3 contains 16 residues. The ends were cut back, 0 bases at V and 5 bases at J, with 14 bases in the middle. CDR3 residues: CASSLARKGVDQPQHF. DNA for the CDR3: TGTGCCAGCAGCTTAGCGCGAAAGGGGGTAGATCAGCCCCAGCATTTT. The full variable domain, rest sourced from reference TRBV7-8 and TRBJ1-5, is GAGVSQSPRYKVAKRGQDVALRCDPISGHVSLFWYQQALGQGPEFLTYFQNEAQLDKSGLPSDRFFAERPEGSVSTLKIQRTQQEDSAVYLCASSLARKGVDQPQHFGDGTRLSIL.

The chain has TRBV7-8 and TRBJ1-3; D may be TRBD1 (6 bases). Germline assignment: CDR1 SGHVS and CDR2 FQNEAQ. The CDR3 has 16 residues. Trimming cost V 2 bases and J 0 bases, with 11 bases left between them. The CDR3 sequence: CASSLRGDTSGNTIYF. CDR3 sequence (DNA): TGTGCCAGCAGCTTACGCGGGGACACCTCTGGAAACACCATATATTTT. Together with reference TRBV7-8 and TRBJ1-3, the CDR3 gives the full variable domain: GAGVSQSPRYKVAKRGQDVALRCDPISGHVSLFWYQQALGQGPEFLTYFQNEAQLDKSGLPSDRFFAERPEGSVSTLKIQRTQQEDSAVYLCASSLRGDTSGNTIYFGEGSWLTVV.

This clone was seen a single time. The chain carries TRBV4-2 and TRBJ2-1, with D maybe TRBD2 (5 bases). Germline loops: CDR1 LGHNA, CDR2 YNFKEQ. V was trimmed by 1 base and J by 4 bases, leaving 14 bases between them. This CDR3 contains 16 residues. Written as DNA, the CDR3 is TGTGCCAGCAGCCAAGTTGAAAGCGGCGAATACAATGAGCAGTTCTTC. Encoded protein: CASSQVESGEYNEQFF.

This clone showed up just a few times. The chain employs TRBV5-1 and TRBJ2-7; 8 bases match TRBD1. With 5 bases clipped from V and 6 bases from J, the junction kept 4 bases outside the gene matches. CDR1 and CDR2 (germline): SGHRS, YFSETQ. This CDR3 region has 12 residues. The CDR3 loop reads CASSPQGGEQYF. Here the CDR3 DNA reads TGCGCCAGCAGTCCACAGGGGGGCGAGCAGTACTTC.

V and J are TRBV4-1 and TRBJ2-2, with 7 positions matching TRBD2. The junction had 14 bases not matched to a gene; V was cut back by 5 bases and J by 5 bases. The CDR3 is made up of 17 amino acids. Germline V gives CDR1 MGHRA, CDR2 YSYEKL. The CDR3 DNA follows: TGCGCCAGCAGCAAACTGGAGGGCGGGAGTTGGACCGGGGAGCTGTTTTTT. This codes for CASSKLEGGSWTGELFF.

The V gene is TRBV7-9, the J gene TRBJ1-1; D remains ambiguous. Germline CDR1 reads SEHNR; CDR2 reads FQNEAQ (reference sequence). Trimming stripped 3 bases from V and 8 bases from J, with 13 bases between. The CDR3 totals 13 residues. The CDR3 loop is CASSFLLPVEAFF. Here the CDR3 DNA reads TGTGCCAGCAGCTTTCTCCTTCCGGTGGAAGCTTTCTTT.

This sequence joins TRBV19 and TRBJ2-7, with 12 bases fitting TRBD2. Trimming cost V 4 bases and J 0 bases; bases outside gene matches: 1. CDR3 length equals 15 residues. CDR1 LNHDA and CDR2 SQIVND come from the germline V gene (reference sequence). CDR3 sequence (DNA): TGTGCCAGTAGTAAGACTAGCGGGAGCTCCTACGAGCAGTACTTC. As protein: CASSKTSGSSYEQYF.

The chain employs TRBV19 and TRBJ1-6, with a weak D call TRBD1 (5 bases). V was trimmed by 5 bases and J by 9 bases, leaving 14 bases between them. The CDR3 loop spans 14 amino acids. Germline values: CDR1 LNHDA, CDR2 SQIVND (reference sequence). Here the CDR3 reads CASSGTAISSPLHF. The CDR3 DNA is TGTGCCAGTAGTGGGACCGCCATTAGTTCACCCCTCCACTTT.

J is TRBJ1-3 and V is TRBV4-2; D ambiguous. The germline CDR1 and CDR2 sequences are LGHNA and YNFKEQ. Trimming removed 0 bases at V and 1 base at J, with 16 bases between. This CDR3 has 18 residues. CDR3 in amino acids: CASSQELAAADSGNTIYF. Written as DNA, the CDR3 is TGTGCCAGCAGCCAAGAACTCGCGGCAGCCGATTCTGGAAACACCATATATTTT.

V and J are TRBV29-1 and TRBJ2-3; D unresolved. CDR3 length: 12 amino acids. The germline V and J ends were trimmed by 0 bases and 6 bases, with 7 bases remaining between them. Per the germline V gene, CDR1 is SQVTM and CDR2 is ANQGSEA. CDR3 in amino acids: CSVEEGADTQYF. The CDR3, as DNA: TGCAGCGTTGAAGAGGGCGCGGATACGCAGTATTTT.

The rearrangement uses TRBV19 and TRBJ2-3; TRBD2 aligns across 8 bases. CDR3 length equals 17 residues. V lost 4 bases to trimming and J lost 0 bases; unmatched junction nucleotides: 9. The germline CDR1 and CDR2 sequences are LNHDA and SQIVND (reference sequence). The CDR3 loop reads CASSKRAGGISTDTQYF. The DNA for the CDR3 is TGTGCCAGTAGTAAAAGGGCGGGAGGCATTAGCACAGATACGCAGTATTTT.

This chain joins TRBV19 and TRBJ2-7; 9 bases match TRBD1. Per the germline V gene, CDR1 is LNHDA and CDR2 is SQIVND (reference sequence). Trimming cost V 4 bases and J 3 bases; bases outside gene matches: 4. The CDR3 has 14 amino acids. CDR3 amino acids: CASSSRTGDYEQYF. CDR3 bases: TGTGCCAGTAGTAGCCGGACAGGGGACTACGAGCAGTACTTC.

This chain connects TRBV7-9 to TRBJ1-3; no definite D call. This CDR3 contains 15 residues. Trimming removed 5 bases from V and 0 bases from J, with 11 bases in between. Germline V gene lookup returns CDR1 SEHNR and CDR2 FQNEAQ (reference sequence). The CDR3 nucleotides are TGTGCCAGCAGCCGGACGGCTGACTCTGGAAACACCATATATTTT. This sequence encodes CASSRTADSGNTIYF. The full variable domain, rest sourced from reference TRBV7-9 and TRBJ1-3, is DTGVSQNPRHKITKRGQNVTFRCDPISEHNRLYWYRQTLGQGPEFLTYFQNEAQLEKSRLLSDRFSAERPKGSFSTLEIQRTEQGDSAMYLCASSRTADSGNTIYFGEGSWLTVV.